Presented here are 24 T cell receptor beta chains from one specimen sequenced in a study of T cells expressing NK-cell markers. TCRdb reprocessed the 5' RACE reads and reports one entry per CDR3 protein, with no DNA. This listing includes 400,000 or so distinct CDR3 sequences. Sequenced: blood T cells: a sorted CD56 or NKG2C T cell subset, CD4+ or CD8+ T cells, or bulk PBMC T cells (not recorded which). These receptors all stem from a woman between 45 and 60 years old in good health.

V is TRBV7-8 and J is TRBJ1-2; TCRdb's D call, TRBD1, is unchecked because there is no DNA. This CDR3 has 12 amino acids. Germline CDR1 SGHVS, CDR2 FQNEAQ. CDR3 in amino acids: CASSFGQEGYTF.

V usage is TRBV6-1 and J usage is TRBJ2-3. Germline values: CDR1 MNHNS, CDR2 SASEGT. The CDR3 has 15 amino acids. The CDR3 loop reads CASSPTWSSTDTQYF.

V gene TRBV19 combines with J gene TRBJ2-1; the TRBD1 assignment by TCRdb is unverifiable without DNA. Germline lookup yields CDR1 LNHDA and CDR2 SQIVND (reference sequence). This CDR3 is built from 19 residues. CDR3 sequence: CASAEVFVVARTPYNEQFF.

J is TRBJ1-3 and V is TRBV10-2; there is no DNA to check the TCRdb D call of TRBD1. CDR1 is WSHSY, CDR2 SAAADI, per germline. The CDR3 runs to 16 residues. Here the CDR3 reads CASSGEASGFGNTIYF.

This chain joins TRBV7-2 and TRBJ2-2; TCRdb lists TRBD1, though no DNA is available to test this call. Per the germline V gene, CDR1 is SGHTA and CDR2 is FQGNSA. CDR3 length: 13 residues. CDR3 residues: CASSPAPVGELFF.

The rearrangement links TRBV12-3 or TRBV12-4 to TRBJ1-5. The CDR3 is 15 amino acids. The CDR3 region is CASSAMGRGNQPQHF.

The chain joins TRBV15 to TRBJ1-2; TCRdb's D gene call, TRBD1, goes unchecked for lack of DNA. The germline gives CDR1 LNHNV, CDR2 YYDKDF (reference sequence). This CDR3 comprises 16 residues. The CDR3 sequence: CATSRDSLPGADGYTF.

V usage is TRBV5-5 and J usage is TRBJ2-1; no DNA is available, so the TRBD1 call from TCRdb remains unchecked. The CDR3 totals 14 residues. Germline CDR1 reads SGHKS; CDR2 reads YYEKEE (reference sequence). The CDR3 loop reads CASSVPRGRNEQFF.

The chain couples TRBV10-3 to TRBJ2-1; TCRdb selects TRBD2, and the lack of DNA leaves this call unchecked. The CDR3 is 13 residues long. The germline CDR1 and CDR2 sequences are ENHRY and SYGVKD. The CDR3 spells CAISVLGMDEQFF.

CDR3 residues: CSVVRTAFYNEQFF. This chain uses TRBV29-1 with TRBJ2-1; TCRdb returns TRBD1, unconfirmable since there is no DNA. The CDR3 has 14 residues. Germline V gene lookup returns CDR1 SQVTM and CDR2 ANQGSEA.

J is TRBJ2-4 and V is TRBV6-4. The CDR3 is made up of 13 amino acids. The germline CDR1 and CDR2 sequences are MRHNA and SNTAGT. CDR3 protein: CANEGLHNYIQYF.

J is TRBJ2-1 and V is TRBV12-3 or TRBV12-4; TCRdb lists TRBD2, though no DNA is available to test this call. The CDR3 is made up of 15 amino acids. CDR3 amino acids: CASSPASGPYNEQFF.

The rearrangement links TRBV21-1 to TRBJ2-5; TCRdb's D call of TRBD2 is untestable without DNA. TRBV21-1 is designated a pseudogene. The CDR3 is made up of 16 amino acids. The CDR3 sequence: CASSRGVAGVEETQYF.

The rearrangement uses TRBV20-1 and TRBJ1-1; TCRdb reports TRBD1, a call that lacks DNA to check it against. Germline CDR1 and CDR2: DFQATT and SNEGSKA (reference sequence). The CDR3 runs 15 residues. The CDR3: CSARARETGVTEAFF.

V is TRBV27 and J is TRBJ2-2; no DNA is available, so the TRBD1 call from TCRdb remains unchecked. CDR1 is MNHEY and CDR2 is SMNVEV in the germline V gene (reference sequence). This CDR3 contains 15 residues. The chain's CDR3 is CASSPIRGDTGELFF.

The rearrangement uses TRBV2 and TRBJ2-7; there is no DNA to check the TCRdb D call of TRBD2. Per the germline V gene, CDR1 is SNHLY and CDR2 is FYNNEI. CDR3 size: 13 residues. This CDR3 is CASKGDGSYEQYF.

This sequence joins TRBV20-1 and TRBJ2-1. This CDR3 has 17 amino acids. Germline V gene sequence: CDR1 DFQATT, CDR2 SNEGSKA (reference sequence). CDR3 protein: CSARDISRVAQSNEQFF.

The chain combines TRBV28 with TRBJ1-2; checking the TCRdb D call of TRBD1 is not possible without DNA. Germline V gene data show CDR1 as MDHEN and CDR2 as SYDVKM. The length of the CDR3 is 16 residues. The CDR3 reads CASSLLAGTGAYGYTF.

The chain carries TRBV7-6 and TRBJ2-2; TCRdb lists TRBD2, though no DNA is available to test this call. The germline gives CDR1 SGHVS, CDR2 FNYEAQ. The CDR3 covers 16 residues. The CDR3 loop reads CASSSRTSGLSGELFF.

V usage is TRBV7-9 and J usage is TRBJ2-3; the TCRdb D gene call, TRBD2, has no DNA to confirm it. Looked up from germline, CDR1 is SEHNR and CDR2 is FQNEAQ (reference sequence). There are 18 residues in the CDR3. CDR3 residues: CASTQAGKAGGRTDTQYF.

CDR3 loop: CASAYVGLAGEGEQFF. The chain recombines TRBV27 with TRBJ2-1; there is no DNA to check the TCRdb D call of TRBD2. The CDR3 is 16 amino acids. The germline V gene encodes CDR1 MNHEY and CDR2 SMNVEV (reference sequence).

This chain connects TRBV12-3 or TRBV12-4 to TRBJ2-5; lacking DNA, the TRBD1 call made by TCRdb goes unchecked. The CDR3 is 15 residues long. This CDR3 is CASSPRDRGQETQYF.

The chain carries TRBV12-3 or TRBV12-4 and TRBJ2-1. The CDR3 is 12 residues long. The CDR3 protein is CASRSVRYEQFF.

This chain uses TRBV7-6 with TRBJ1-5. The germline CDR1 and CDR2 sequences are SGHVS and FNYEAQ. The CDR3 is 15 residues long. The CDR3: CASSLGYDSNQPQHF.